What follows describes a single T cell receptor (beta chain). This clone was counted once. No antigen is known for it. Per-nucleotide qualities are absent, and no much larger clonotype sits a single base away. This sample is drawn from a study of blood T cell repertoires in COVID-19 (dated by TCRdb to 2019 to 2021). Study-wide context: Samples covering the acute and convalescent phases of COVID-19 were provided by collaborators in the United States, Italy and Spain. The material from the prospective study consisted of cDNA or gDNA derived from T cells, B-cell-depleted T cells, or PBMCs. The dataset comprised deeply sampled blood TCRbeta repertoires from subjects exposed to, actively infected with, or recovered from COVID-19. The repertoires were made available in a free public database intended to serve as a resource for research on the immune response to SARS-CoV-2. Samples came from the ongoing ImmuneRACE study (first 160 participants) plus 1,254 subjects from 6 global collaborators. The sample metadata nearly always contained a de-identified subject ID, COVID-19 status, age in years and sex. Where available, HLA class I and class II types were taken from metadata supplied by the sample provider and were not determined by assay-based typing. Study-wide findings and limitations: The quantity of clinical and demographic metadata differed by source and by participant and was supplied without curation.

Whole blood was collected in K2EDTA tubes by collaborating institutions according to the institutions' own protocols. For TCRbeta analysis, collaborators shipped samples as frozen whole blood, isolated PBMCs, or DNA extracted from either of those sample types. Compared with germline, V lacks 2 bases and J lacks 6 bases; bases without a gene match: 4. The cysteine opens and the phenylalanine closes a CDR3 of 15 amino acids. The DNA shown is the 45-base CDR3, in frame from base 1. Based on the germline V gene, the CDR1 and CDR2 sequences are KGHDR and SFDVKD. TCRbeta CDR3 regions were amplified from genomic DNA using the immunoSEQ Assay, a bias-controlled multiplex PCR. In the source study's methods: The number of nucleated cells in each sample was estimated by amplification of reference gene primers within the assay. To quantify the absolute abundance of each unique TCRbeta CDR3 rearrangement, sequence reads were collapsed and filtered. Productive Simpson clonality was computed per sample as the square root of Simpson's diversity index over productive rearrangements. TCRdb obtained this table from immuneACCESS and retained in-frame rearrangements with V and J assigned. These tables miss some clones; where compared with another copy, unresolved V genes account for less than half of the shortfall, and the remainder is unexplained. V, J and clone size derive from that table, while D and trimming were established from the DNA sequence. This sample is represented by about 300,000 clones; approximately 83% of them were singletons. The ten largest make up 13% of the sample.

This TCR came from a human donor in a cohort sampled during active COVID-19. The source material was peripheral blood. The V gene is TRBV24-1 and the J gene is TRBJ2-4; 9 nucleotides in the junction match TRBD2. The DNA reads TGTGCCACCAGTGATTCCGCGGGACTAGCAAACATTCAGTACTTC. The resulting protein is CATSDSAGLANIQYF.